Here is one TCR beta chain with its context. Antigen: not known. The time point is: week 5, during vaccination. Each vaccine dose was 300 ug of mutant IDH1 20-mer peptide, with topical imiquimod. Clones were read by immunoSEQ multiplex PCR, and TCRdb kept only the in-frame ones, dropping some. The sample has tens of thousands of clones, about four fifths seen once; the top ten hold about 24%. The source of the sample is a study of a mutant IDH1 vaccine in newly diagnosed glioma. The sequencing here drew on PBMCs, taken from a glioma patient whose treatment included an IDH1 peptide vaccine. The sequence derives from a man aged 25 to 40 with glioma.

The CDR3 nucleotides are TGCGCCAGCAGCCGCACAGGGGTAGCGGGAGGGGGCACCGGGGAGCTGTTTTTT. Translated: CASSRTGVAGGGTGELFF. The rearrangement links TRBV4-1 to TRBJ2-2; the match to TRBD2 covers 11 bases. This CDR3 spans 18 amino acids. With 4 bases clipped from V and 4 bases from J, the junction kept 11 bases outside the gene matches. Germline values: CDR1 MGHRA, CDR2 YSYEKL.